These 32 T cell receptor beta chains were all obtained from the same sample, sequenced in a study of Ad26.COV2.S vaccination and SARS-CoV-2 variants. Treatment specified: roughly 20 received Ad26.COV2.S at low or high dose, single or two shots; 5 received placebo; per-sample allocation not given. Day 63 after the first vaccine or placebo injection was the time point for sampling. Sequenced by immunoSEQ multiplex PCR; TCRdb stores in-frame clones only, minus some. The data hold some 450,000 clones, with about 90% observed a single time. The sample consisted of peripheral blood, taken in a trial of Ad26.COV2.S vaccine versus placebo. The receptors stem from a person aged 18-60 years who received the Ad26.COV2.S COVID-19 vaccine or a placebo.

The chain carries TRBV2 and TRBJ1-5, with D possibly TRBD1 on 5 matching bases. Germline V gene lookup returns CDR1 SNHLY and CDR2 FYNNEI. The CDR3 loop spans 15 amino acids. The V end lost 6 bases, the J end lost 1 base, and 13 bases lay between the germline ends. CDR3 protein: CASSPGGISNQPQHF. CDR3 DNA sequence: TGTGCCAGCAGCCCCGGGGGGATCAGCAATCAGCCCCAGCATTTT. Looking up the rest from reference TRBV2 and TRBJ1-5 gives the full variable domain: EPEVTQTPSHQVTQMGQEVILRCVPISNHLYFYWYRQILGQKVEFLVSFYNNEISEKSEIFDDQFSVERPDGSNFTLKIRSTKLEDSAMYFCASSPGGISNQPQHFGDGTRLSIL.

The chain recombines TRBV24-1 with TRBJ2-1; 11 bases are a match to TRBD2. The germline V gene encodes CDR1 KGHDR and CDR2 SFDVKD. The CDR3 covers 17 residues. V trimming: 4 bases; J trimming: 4 bases; junction bases outside the gene matches: 8. As DNA, the CDR3 is TGTGCCACCAGTGACTCGACTAGCGGGACCTTATACAATGAGCAGTTCTTC. Its translation: CATSDSTSGTLYNEQFF.

DNA of the CDR3: TGTGCCAGCAGCCAATTCCTCTTCCGGCGACAGCTGTATAGCAATCAGCCCCAGCATTTT. Translating it yields CASSQFLFRRQLYSNQPQHF. This rearrangement joins TRBV3-1 (or the pseudogene TRBV3-2) to TRBJ1-5; D is perhaps TRBD1 (5 bases). Between the trimmed V and J ends, which lost 2 bases and 0 bases, there was a span of 23 bases. Looked up from germline, CDR1 is LGHDT and CDR2 is YNNKEL (reference sequence). The CDR3 is 20 residues long.

The J gene is TRBJ1-1, the V gene TRBV25-1; D gene uncertain. Germline assignment: CDR1 MGHDK and CDR2 SYGVNS. This CDR3 contains 11 residues. The ends were cut back, 3 bases at V and 1 base at J, with 0 bases in the middle. The DNA for the CDR3 is TGTGCCAGCAGTGAGAACACTGAAGCTTTCTTT. This codes for CASSENTEAFF. Full variable domain (missing parts from reference TRBV25-1 and TRBJ1-1): EADIYQTPRYLVIGTGKKITLECSQTMGHDKMYWYQQDPGMELHLIHYSYGVNSTEKGDLSSESTVSRIRTEHFPLTLESARPSHTSQYLCASSENTEAFFGQGTRLTVV.

The chain uses TRBV7-9 and TRBJ2-5, with D perhaps matching TRBD1 (6 bases). The V end lost 5 bases, the J end lost 5 bases, and 21 bases lay between the germline ends. The CDR3 covers 16 residues. CDR1 and CDR2 from the germline V gene are SEHNR and FQNEAQ (reference sequence). The CDR3 is CASSRIGQRMGETQYF. CDR3 DNA: TGTGCCAGCAGCCGCATTGGACAGCGTATGGGGGAGACCCAGTACTTC.

The chain employs TRBV27 and TRBJ2-7, with TRBD2 matching 8 bases. The CDR3 spans 16 residues. V lost 4 bases to trimming and J lost 0 bases; unmatched junction nucleotides: 8. CDR1 and CDR2 from the germline V gene are MNHEY and SMNVEV (reference sequence). CDR3 sequence (DNA): TGTGCCAGCAGTTCGCCGGGGGGGGGATACTCCTACGAGCAGTACTTC. Protein product: CASSSPGGGYSYEQYF.

The V call is TRBV5-1, the J call TRBJ2-7; D gene unclear. Germline V gene lookup returns CDR1 SGHRS and CDR2 YFSETQ. The CDR3 length is 16 residues. V lost 4 bases and J lost 2, with 19 bases in between. CDR3 amino acids: CASSPGAVQATYEQYF. In DNA form, the CDR3 reads TGCGCCAGCAGCCCAGGTGCAGTGCAGGCCACCTACGAGCAGTACTTC. Complete variable domain (other parts from reference TRBV5-1 and TRBJ2-7): KAGVTQTPRYLIKTRGQQVTLSCSPISGHRSVSWYQQTPGQGLQFLFEYFSETQRNKGNFPGRFSGRQFSNSRSEMNVSTLELGDSALYLCASSPGAVQATYEQYFGPGTRLTVT.

The gene calls are TRBV6-5 and TRBJ1-2; D uncertain. Between the trimmed V and J ends, which lost 11 bases and 0 bases, there was a span of 13 bases. This CDR3 spans 13 amino acids. CDR1 MNHEY and CDR2 SVGAGI come from the germline V gene. CDR3 nucleotides: TGTGCCGGATCACAGCATCCTAACTATGGCTACACCTTC. The encoded protein is CAGSQHPNYGYTF.

This chain connects TRBV11-2 to TRBJ2-1, with 10 bases fitting TRBD1. The CDR3 runs 15 residues. Unmatched junction bases numbered 3, after V lost 1 base and J lost 6 bases. The germline CDR1 and CDR2 sequences are SGHAT and FQNNGV. The CDR3: CASSLGDRGLNEQFF. As DNA, the CDR3 is TGTGCCAGCAGCTTAGGGGACAGGGGTCTCAATGAGCAGTTCTTC.

V and J are TRBV27 and TRBJ2-4; D is uncertain. This CDR3 has 10 amino acids. The germline V gene has CDR1 MNHEY and CDR2 SMNVEV (reference sequence). Trimming cost V 11 bases and J 15 bases, with 17 bases left between them. In nucleotides, the CDR3 is TGTGCCGCCGGTCGGGTACGGTTGTACTTC. It specifies CAAGRVRLYF.

V is TRBV9 and J is TRBJ2-3; no clear D gene. V gave up 3 bases and J gave up 7 bases, with 9 bases separating them. CDR1 and CDR2 from the germline V gene are SGDLS and YYNGEE. There are 12 residues in the CDR3. CDR3 sequence (DNA): TGTGCCAGCAGCGCTCCCGGTCATACGCAGTATTTT. Protein sequence: CASSAPGHTQYF.

This chain connects TRBV7-3 to TRBJ2-1, with 7 bases identical to TRBD1. Per germline, CDR1 SGHTA and CDR2 FQGTGA. Trimming cost V 5 bases and J 7 bases; bases outside gene matches: 5. This CDR3 region has 13 residues. The CDR3 protein is CASSLDRANEQFF. The DNA of the CDR3 is TGTGCCAGCAGCCTAGACAGGGCAAATGAGCAGTTCTTC.

The chain combines TRBV21-1 with TRBJ2-7; no DNA check was done on the table's D call, TRBD2. TRBV21-1 is given as a pseudogene. The CDR3 runs 17 residues. The CDR3 DNA follows: TGTGCCAGCAGCAAGTGCATCGGACTAGCGGAGTTCTACGAGCAGTACTTC. This encodes CASSKCIGLAEFYEQYF.

In its sample, this clone was seen once. V gene TRBV5-4 combines with J gene TRBJ2-2; 7 bases fit TRBD1. The CDR3 covers 14 residues. V lost 4 bases and J lost 4; bases outside the gene matches: 4. Germline V gene sequence: CDR1 SGHNT, CDR2 YYREEE (reference sequence). Written as DNA, the CDR3 is TGTGCCAGCAGCATACAGGGGCCCACCGGGGAGCTGTTTTTT. The encoded protein is CASSIQGPTGELFF.

This clone was observed once. Additional DNA sequences in this sample encode the identical CDR3. The V call is TRBV19, the J call TRBJ2-3; maybe TRBD1 (6 bases). The CDR3 has 15 amino acids. V was shortened by 3 bases and J by 1 base, with 11 bases between the two germline ends. Looked up from germline, CDR1 is LNHDA and CDR2 is SQIVND (reference sequence). CDR3 amino acids: CASSIGAGGTDTQYF. As DNA, the CDR3 is TGTGCCAGTAGTATTGGGGCAGGGGGCACAGATACGCAGTATTTT. The complete variable domain, with remaining parts taken from reference TRBV19 and TRBJ2-3, reads DGGITQSPKYLFRKEGQNVTLSCEQNLNHDAMYWYRQDPGQGLRLIYYSQIVNDFQKGDIAEGYSVSREKKESFPLTVTSAQKNPTAFYLCASSIGAGGTDTQYFGPGTRLTVL.

The gene calls are TRBV21-1 and TRBJ2-5; TRBD1, the D gene given by the table, was not confirmed from the DNA. TRBV21-1 is a listed pseudogene. The CDR3 extends over 15 amino acids. CDR3 DNA: TGTGCCAGCAGGGCGGACAGACCAATCCAAGAGACCCAGTACTTC. This sequence encodes CASRADRPIQETQYF.

This clone was picked up a small number of times. This chain connects TRBV19 to TRBJ2-5, with TRBD1 as a possible D gene (6 bases). This CDR3 has 16 residues. Deletions cut 8 bases from V and 4 bases from J, with 23 bases between. CDR1 and CDR2 (germline): LNHDA, SQIVND (reference sequence). The CDR3 sequence is CASQGPQFQGGETQYF. The CDR3 coding sequence is TGTGCCAGTCAGGGGCCACAGTTCCAAGGGGGAGAGACCCAGTACTTC.

This chain joins TRBV6-1 and TRBJ2-4; a possible D gene is TRBD2 (5 bases). The germline V and J ends were trimmed by 1 base and 7 bases, with 11 bases remaining between them. The CDR3 runs to 14 residues. Germline CDR1 reads MNHNS; CDR2 reads SASEGT. CDR3 protein: CASSEEVIANIQYF. CDR3 nucleotides: TGTGCCAGCAGTGAAGAGGTGATAGCGAACATTCAGTACTTC.

This sequence joins TRBV6-6 and TRBJ1-5; no clear D gene. The ends were cut back, 5 bases at V and 0 bases at J, with 5 bases in the middle. The CDR3 length is 13 residues. CDR1 MNHNY and CDR2 SVGAGI come from the germline V gene (reference sequence). The CDR3 coding sequence is TGTGCCAGCAGTCCGGATAGCAATCAGCCCCAGCATTTT. Translated: CASSPDSNQPQHF.

This clone has a handful of counts. The chain combines TRBV24-1 with TRBJ2-5; perhaps TRBD2 as D (5 bases). The CDR3 totals 14 residues. CDR1 is KGHDR and CDR2 is SFDVKD in the germline V gene. V was pared by 1 base and J by 4 bases, with 9 bases between. The CDR3 coding sequence is TGTGCCACCAGTGATTTTCCCCGGGGAGAGACCCAGTACTTC. Translated, it gives CATSDFPRGETQYF.

The rearrangement links TRBV9 to TRBJ2-5, with 7 positions matching TRBD1. CDR3 length: 17 amino acids. With 1 base clipped from V and 5 bases from J, the junction kept 14 bases outside the gene matches. CDR1 is SGDLS, CDR2 YYNGEE, per germline. Here the CDR3 DNA reads TGTGCCAGCAGCGTAACAGGGGCGGCAGGGGCGGTGGAGACCCAGTACTTC. This sequence encodes CASSVTGAAGAVETQYF.

This clone appeared a single time. The sample has other DNA sequences that encode this CDR3 too. The V gene is TRBV5-6, the J gene TRBJ1-5; D unresolved. The CDR3 consists of 12 residues. V gave up 1 base and J gave up 4 bases, with 3 bases separating them. Per germline, CDR1 SGHDT and CDR2 YYEEEE. The CDR3 DNA sequence: TGTGCCAGCAGCTTGCTAAATCAGCCCCAGCATTTT. Its translation is CASSLLNQPQHF.

The V call is TRBV20-1, the J call TRBJ2-5; D assignment may be TRBD1 or TRBD2 (5 bases each). CDR1 is DFQATT and CDR2 is SNEGSKA in the germline V gene (reference sequence). V lost 3 bases and J 2 bases, leaving 16 bases between the germline ends. The length of the CDR3 is 15 residues. CDR3 bases: TGCAGTGCTAGTGATATCCTGAGGGGTCAAGAGACCCAGTACTTC. It translates to CSASDILRGQETQYF.

This clone has only one observation. The chain is built from TRBV14 and TRBJ1-5; the match to TRBD1 covers 10 bases. The CDR3 sequence is 17 residues long. V shed 3 bases, J shed 8 bases, and the junction held 13 bases outside the gene matches. The germline CDR1 and CDR2 sequences are SGHDN and FVKESK. CDR3 residues: CASSHTDRGLSQEPQHF. Written as DNA, the CDR3 is TGTGCCAGCAGCCATACAGACAGGGGGCTATCTCAGGAGCCCCAGCATTTT.

On this clone: Distinct nucleotide sequences in the sample also encode this CDR3. The rearrangement uses TRBV5-1 and TRBJ2-3; D unresolved. CDR3 size: 14 residues. Trimming removed 2 bases from V and 0 bases from J, with 7 bases in between. Germline CDR1 reads SGHRS; CDR2 reads YFSETQ. CDR3 loop: CASSLGRSTDTQYF. The CDR3 DNA is TGCGCCAGCAGCTTAGGTCGAAGCACAGATACGCAGTATTTT. Based on the CDR3 plus reference TRBV5-1 and TRBJ2-3, the full variable domain is KAGVTQTPRYLIKTRGQQVTLSCSPISGHRSVSWYQQTPGQGLQFLFEYFSETQRNKGNFPGRFSGRQFSNSRSEMNVSTLELGDSALYLCASSLGRSTDTQYFGPGTRLTVL.

The rearrangement links TRBV11-2 to TRBJ2-7, with a tentative D call TRBD1 (5 bases). The germline V gene encodes CDR1 SGHAT and CDR2 FQNNGV. The CDR3 totals 13 residues. The V end lost 1 base, the J end lost 7 bases, and 11 bases lay between the germline ends. The CDR3, as DNA: TGTGCCAGCAGCTTAGCTCAGGGTTGGGAGCAGTACTTC. Protein product: CASSLAQGWEQYF.

Only a few counts were recorded for this clone. The CDR3 DNA reads TGTGCCAGCAGCCAAGATGCCAGGCCCTCCTACGAGCAGTACTTC. It translates to CASSQDARPSYEQYF. The chain uses TRBV4-2 and TRBJ2-7, with D hard to call. This CDR3 is 15 amino acids long. V shed 0 bases and J shed 0 bases, with 9 bases lying between them. From germline, CDR1 is LGHNA and CDR2 YNFKEQ.

This clone was seen once. The chain combines TRBV7-2 with TRBJ1-2; D might be TRBD1 (6 bases). V was trimmed by 2 bases and J by 2 bases, leaving 12 bases between them. Germline-derived CDR1 and CDR2 are SGHTA and FQGNSA. The CDR3 contains 15 residues. The CDR3 nucleotides are TGTGCCAGCAGCTTATTCACGAGGGGGAACTATGGCTACACCTTC. It translates to CASSLFTRGNYGYTF.

The genes are TRBV28 and TRBJ2-1; D remains unclear. This CDR3 has 12 amino acids. The V end was cut by 2 bases, the J end by 12 bases, with 11 bases between. CDR1 is MDHEN, CDR2 SYDVKM, per germline. The CDR3 sequence is CASSLPAVRQFF. DNA for the CDR3: TGTGCCAGCAGTTTACCCGCAGTAAGGCAGTTCTTC.

The chain combines TRBV5-4 with TRBJ1-2; tentative D call: TRBD1 (6 bases). The CDR3 spans 14 residues. The V gene's germline CDR1 is SGHNT and CDR2 YYREEE (reference sequence). Trimming took 5 bases from V and 4 from J, leaving 15 bases between them. In DNA form, the CDR3 reads TGTGCCAGCAGGTACCCCGAACAGGGCTATGGCTACACCTTC. Amino acid sequence: CASRYPEQGYGYTF.

Written as DNA, the CDR3 is TGTGCCAGCAGTTACCCCTCAGGGAGGGTAAACACTGAAGCTTTCTTT. Translation gives CASSYPSGRVNTEAFF. This chain links TRBV6-2 or TRBV6-3 with TRBJ1-1; the D gene is possibly TRBD1 (5 bases). The ends were cut back, 2 bases at V and 2 bases at J, with 15 bases in the middle. Per germline, CDR1 MNHEY and CDR2 SVGEGT. The CDR3 length is 16 residues.

This rearrangement joins TRBV10-3 to TRBJ1-6; 7 bases match TRBD1. V shed 4 bases and J 8 bases; nucleotides not matched to a gene: 8. Per germline, CDR1 ENHRY and CDR2 SYGVKD. This CDR3 has 15 residues. The CDR3 nucleotides are TGTGCCATCAGTGGCGACAGGGAGAGGGATTCACCCCTCCACTTT. This gives the protein CAISGDRERDSPLHF.